The 24 T cell receptor beta chains below were found in one sample sequenced in a study of T cell changes during pregnancy in multiple sclerosis. Clones were read by immunoSEQ multiplex PCR, and TCRdb kept only the in-frame ones, dropping some. The sample has over 65,000 clones, about 89% seen once. Sequencing used peripheral blood, obtained in the first trimester of pregnancy. These receptors all come from a female donor with multiple sclerosis, enrolled in a pregnancy study.

V is TRBV7-9 and J is TRBJ1-2; unclear D gene. Germline V gene sequence: CDR1 SEHNR, CDR2 FQNEAQ (reference sequence). The CDR3 spans 15 residues. V lost 5 bases and J 2 bases, leaving 15 bases between the germline ends. The CDR3 reads CASSLLKSGNYGYTF. For the CDR3, the DNA is TGTGCCAGCAGCCTGTTGAAAAGTGGCAACTATGGCTACACCTTC.

V usage is TRBV5-5 and J usage is TRBJ1-5; no clear D. This CDR3 comprises 16 residues. Germline V gene sequence: CDR1 SGHKS, CDR2 YYEKEE (reference sequence). Trimming shortened V by 0 bases and J by 0 bases, and 10 bases separated the two germline ends. The CDR3 spells CASSLGHVGSNQPQHF. In nucleotides, the CDR3 is TGTGCCAGCAGCTTGGGACACGTAGGTAGCAATCAGCCCCAGCATTTT.

V and J are TRBV7-9 and TRBJ2-7; 7 nucleotides align to TRBD1. Germline CDR1 SEHNR, CDR2 FQNEAQ (reference sequence). There are 16 residues in the CDR3. Trimming took 5 bases from V and 0 from J; bases not matched to a gene: 10. CDR3 region: CASSATPGQSSYEQYF. The CDR3 DNA reads TGTGCCAGCAGCGCTACTCCGGGACAGAGCTCCTACGAGCAGTACTTC.

CDR3 residues: CASSPNRLEPQHF. The CDR3 bases are TGTGCCAGCAGCCCTAACAGGTTAGAGCCCCAGCATTTT. This chain links TRBV5-8 with TRBJ1-5; tentatively, D is TRBD1 (5 bases). In germline, CDR1 is SGHTS, CDR2 YDEGEE. Trimming took off 4 bases at V and 8 bases at J, with 13 bases between the two ends. The CDR3 loop spans 13 amino acids.

V is TRBV5-4 and J is TRBJ2-5, with 12 bases matching TRBD2. V was clipped by 0 bases and J by 5 bases; unmatched bases: 2. Germline V gene data show CDR1 as SGHNT and CDR2 as YYREEE (reference sequence). This CDR3 region has 15 residues. CDR3 nucleotides: TGTGCCAGCAGCTTGGTCCTAGCGGGGGGGGAGACCCAGTACTTC. Protein: CASSLVLAGGETQYF.

This clone was seen just once. This rearrangement joins TRBV18 to TRBJ1-1; 8 positions match TRBD1. With 3 bases clipped from V and 1 base from J, the junction kept 4 bases outside the gene matches. CDR1 KGHSH and CDR2 LQKENI come from the germline V gene. This CDR3 contains 15 residues. This CDR3 is CASSPWTGTNTEAFF. The CDR3 DNA reads as TGTGCCAGCTCACCGTGGACAGGGACGAACACTGAAGCTTTCTTT.

The V and J genes are TRBV5-6 and TRBJ1-1, with D possibly matching TRBD1 (5 bases). Germline CDR1 SGHDT, CDR2 YYEEEE. The CDR3 is 15 residues long. The V end lost 0 bases, the J end lost 1 base, and 10 bases lay between the germline ends. This CDR3 is CASSLVGGSNTEAFF. For the CDR3, the DNA is TGTGCCAGCAGCTTGGTCGGGGGATCGAACACTGAAGCTTTCTTT.

The rearrangement links TRBV11-3 to TRBJ2-7, with TRBD2 as a possible D gene (5 bases). The CDR3 spans 13 residues. CDR1 and CDR2 (germline): SGHNT, YENEEA. V gave up 7 bases and J gave up 0 bases, with 10 bases separating them. CDR3 protein: CASNVGASYEQYF. The DNA for the CDR3 is TGTGCCAGCAATGTGGGAGCCTCCTACGAGCAGTACTTC.

This clone was seen a single time. A read error may account for a junction end that differs from germline. The chain couples TRBV7-7 to TRBJ2-7; D ambiguous. The germline V gene encodes CDR1 SSHAT and CDR2 FNYEAQ (reference sequence). The CDR3 is 12 amino acids. The CDR3 loop reads CASSLTRYEQYF. The DNA of the CDR3 is TGTGCTAGCAGCTTAACCAGGTACGAGCAGTACTTC.

The chain uses TRBV7-2 and TRBJ2-4; 11 positions match TRBD2. The CDR3 is 16 amino acids. V lost 6 bases and J lost 1; bases outside the gene matches: 5. Per the germline V gene, CDR1 is SGHTA and CDR2 is FQGNSA. CDR3 residues: CASRASGRWAKNIQYF. CDR3 nucleotides: TGTGCCAGCAGAGCTAGCGGGAGGTGGGCCAAAAACATTCAGTACTTC.

As regards this clone: Other nucleotide sequences in the sample specify the same CDR3. This chain joins TRBV5-1 and TRBJ2-4, with D possibly being TRBD2 (7 bases). Per germline, CDR1 SGHRS and CDR2 YFSETQ. The V end was cut by 4 bases, the J end by 2 bases, with 10 bases between. This CDR3 is built from 14 residues. The CDR3 DNA is TGCGCCAGCAGCCCCGGGGGGCCCAAAAACATTCAGTACTTC. This translates into CASSPGGPKNIQYF.

This clone was counted once. This sequence joins TRBV5-6 and TRBJ2-5; no clear D. The length of the CDR3 is 17 residues. The germline gives CDR1 SGHDT, CDR2 YYEEEE. V gave up 2 bases and J gave up 3 bases, with 20 bases separating them. The CDR3: CASSFYSTVLAKETQYF. The CDR3 bases are TGTGCCAGCAGCTTTTACTCAACCGTTCTCGCGAAAGAGACCCAGTACTTC.

The rearrangement joins TRBV7-9 to TRBJ2-3; 8 bases match TRBD1. Germline trimming cut 4 bases from V and 3 bases from J; bases unmatched to any gene: 12. CDR1 and CDR2 (germline): SEHNR, FQNEAQ (reference sequence). This CDR3 spans 17 amino acids. The CDR3 spells CASSSPPRDRITDTQYF. CDR3 coding DNA: TGTGCCAGCAGCTCACCCCCCCGGGACAGGATTACAGATACGCAGTATTTT.

The rearrangement links TRBV29-1 to TRBJ1-1; TRBD1 is a possible D gene (5 bases). This CDR3 has 13 residues. The V end lost 5 bases, the J end lost 3 bases, and 13 bases lay between the germline ends. Germline assignment: CDR1 SQVTM and CDR2 ANQGSEA. This chain's CDR3 is CSVPSPGDTEAFF. Written as DNA, the CDR3 is TGCAGCGTTCCAAGTCCGGGGGACACTGAAGCTTTCTTT.

This clone was detected many times. The chain links TRBV4-3 to TRBJ1-1; weak D call: TRBD1 (6 bases). Trimming pared 0 bases from V and 4 bases from J, leaving 12 bases between. Germline CDR1 reads LGHNA; CDR2 reads YSLEER. This CDR3 is built from 15 residues. The CDR3 DNA reads TGCGCCAGCAGCCAAGATCGGGGGGCGTTCACTGAAGCTTTCTTT. Translated: CASSQDRGAFTEAFF.

V is TRBV2 and J is TRBJ2-5; 11 positions agree with TRBD1. The trim removed 7 bases at V and 4 bases at J, leaving 11 bases unmatched. Germline lookup yields CDR1 SNHLY and CDR2 FYNNEI. The CDR3 is 16 residues long. CDR3 sequence reads: CASNTLPGQGGETQYF. The DNA for the CDR3 is TGTGCCAGCAATACGTTACCGGGACAGGGGGGAGAGACCCAGTACTTC.

V gene TRBV11-2 combines with J gene TRBJ1-1, with D possibly TRBD1 on 6 matching bases. CDR1 SGHAT and CDR2 FQNNGV come from the germline V gene. This CDR3 is 14 amino acids long. V lost 5 bases and J 4 bases, leaving 14 bases between the germline ends. The CDR3 sequence is CASSLQGRGTEAFF. The CDR3 region has the DNA TGTGCCAGCAGCCTACAGGGAAGGGGCACTGAAGCTTTCTTT.

The CDR3 bases are TGTGCAGCACGGGGACTCTATGGCTACACCTTC. Its protein is CAARGLYGYTF. V is TRBV28 and J is TRBJ1-2, with a weak D call TRBD1 (5 bases). The CDR3 sequence is 11 residues long. Germline V gene sequence: CDR1 MDHEN, CDR2 SYDVKM.

This clone appeared a single time. The chain uses TRBV10-2 and TRBJ2-4; D is unclear. Germline values: CDR1 WSHSY, CDR2 SAAADI. The V end was cut by 7 bases, the J end by 5 bases, with 6 bases between. The CDR3 sequence is 11 residues long. The CDR3 region is CASISQNIQYF. The CDR3 DNA follows: TGCGCCAGCATCTCCCAAAACATTCAGTACTTC.

The chain uses TRBV7-8 and TRBJ2-1; a weak D match, TRBD1 (6 bases). Trimming took off 0 bases at V and 8 bases at J, with 14 bases between the two ends. Germline CDR1 is SGHVS and CDR2 is FQNEAQ. The CDR3 extends over 15 amino acids. Here the CDR3 DNA reads TGTGCCAGCAGCTTAGCTCCCGGGACATGGGATGAGCAGTTCTTC. Translating it yields CASSLAPGTWDEQFF.

This chain links TRBV7-9 with TRBJ1-2; tentative D call: TRBD1 (5 bases). V was pared by 5 bases and J by 2 bases, with 6 bases between. Germline V gene lookup returns CDR1 SEHNR and CDR2 FQNEAQ (reference sequence). This CDR3 is 12 amino acids long. CDR3: CASSPGNYGYTF. CDR3 nucleotide sequence: TGTGCCAGCAGCCCAGGGAACTATGGCTACACCTTC.

V gene TRBV5-1 combines with J gene TRBJ2-7; D remains unclear. Per the germline V gene, CDR1 is SGHRS and CDR2 is YFSETQ. This CDR3 is built from 12 residues. V was cut by 2 bases and J by 3 bases, with 6 bases left in between. The CDR3: CASSFENYEQYF. DNA for the CDR3: TGCGCCAGCAGCTTCGAGAACTACGAGCAGTACTTC.

This clone has just one count. The chain employs TRBV20-1 and TRBJ2-3, with D unresolved. The CDR3 is made up of 11 amino acids. Germline V gives CDR1 DFQATT, CDR2 SNEGSKA (reference sequence). Between the trimmed V and J ends, which lost 5 bases and 1 base, there was a span of 4 bases. In nucleotides, the CDR3 is TGCAGTGCTCTCCGCACAGATACGCAGTATTTT. Translating gives CSALRTDTQYF.

This chain's CDR3 is CASILRDGGNTIYF. The DNA for the CDR3 is TGTGCCAGTATTCTCCGGGATGGGGGAAACACCATATATTTT. The chain has TRBV19 and TRBJ1-3; no firm D call. This CDR3 has 14 residues. Trimming left V 7 bases short and J 4 bases short, with 14 bases between. Per the germline V gene, CDR1 is LNHDA and CDR2 is SQIVND (reference sequence).